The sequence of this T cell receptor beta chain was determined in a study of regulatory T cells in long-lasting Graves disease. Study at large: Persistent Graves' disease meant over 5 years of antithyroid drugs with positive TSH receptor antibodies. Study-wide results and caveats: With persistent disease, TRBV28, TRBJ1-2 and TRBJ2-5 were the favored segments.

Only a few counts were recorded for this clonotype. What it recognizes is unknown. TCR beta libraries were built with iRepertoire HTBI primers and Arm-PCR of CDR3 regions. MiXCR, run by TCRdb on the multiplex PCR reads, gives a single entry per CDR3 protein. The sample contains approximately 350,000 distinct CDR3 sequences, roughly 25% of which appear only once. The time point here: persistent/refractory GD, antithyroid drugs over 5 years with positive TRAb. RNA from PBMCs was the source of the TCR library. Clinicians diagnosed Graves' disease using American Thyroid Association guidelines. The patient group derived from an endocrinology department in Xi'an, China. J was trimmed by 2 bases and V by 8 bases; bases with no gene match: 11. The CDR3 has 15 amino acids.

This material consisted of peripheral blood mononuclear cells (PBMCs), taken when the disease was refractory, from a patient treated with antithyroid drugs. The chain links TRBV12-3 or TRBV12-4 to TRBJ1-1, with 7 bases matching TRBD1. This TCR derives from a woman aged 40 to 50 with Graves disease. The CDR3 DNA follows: TGTGCCAGCTTAACAGGGGTGAGGAGAAACACTGAAGCTTTCTTT. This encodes CASLTGVRRNTEAFF.